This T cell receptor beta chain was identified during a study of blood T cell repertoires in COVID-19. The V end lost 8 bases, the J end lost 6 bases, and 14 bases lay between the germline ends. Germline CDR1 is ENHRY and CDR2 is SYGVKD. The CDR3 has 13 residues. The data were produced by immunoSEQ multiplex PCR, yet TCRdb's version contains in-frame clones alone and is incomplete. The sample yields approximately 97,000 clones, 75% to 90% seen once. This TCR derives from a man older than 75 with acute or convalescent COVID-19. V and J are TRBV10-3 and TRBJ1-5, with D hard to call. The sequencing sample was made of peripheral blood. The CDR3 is CAIAYNRGQPQHF. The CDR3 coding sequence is TGTGCCATCGCCTACAACCGGGGTCAGCCCCAGCATTTT.